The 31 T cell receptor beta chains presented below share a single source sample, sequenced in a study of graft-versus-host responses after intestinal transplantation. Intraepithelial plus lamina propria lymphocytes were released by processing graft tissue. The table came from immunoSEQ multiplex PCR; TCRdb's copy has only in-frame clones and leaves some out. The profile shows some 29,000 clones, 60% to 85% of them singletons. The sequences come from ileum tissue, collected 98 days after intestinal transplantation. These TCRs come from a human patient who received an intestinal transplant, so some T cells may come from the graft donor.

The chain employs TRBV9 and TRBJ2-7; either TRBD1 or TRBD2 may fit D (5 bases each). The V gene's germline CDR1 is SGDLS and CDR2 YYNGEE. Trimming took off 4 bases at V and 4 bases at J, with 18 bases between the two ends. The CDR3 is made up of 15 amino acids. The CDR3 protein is CASSIGTDAQYEQYF. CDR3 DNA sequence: TGTGCCAGCAGCATCGGGACGGATGCCCAGTACGAGCAGTACTTC. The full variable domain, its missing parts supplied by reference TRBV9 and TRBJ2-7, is DSGVTQTPKHLITATGQRVTLRCSPRSGDLSVYWYQQSLDQGLQFLIQYYNGEERAKGNILERFSAQQFPDLHSELNLSSLELGDSALYFCASSIGTDAQYEQYFGPGTRLTVT.

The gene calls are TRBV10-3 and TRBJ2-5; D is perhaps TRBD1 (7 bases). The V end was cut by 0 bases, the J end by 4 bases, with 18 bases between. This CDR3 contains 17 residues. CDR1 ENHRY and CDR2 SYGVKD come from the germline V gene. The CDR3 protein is CAISESTRRGAGETQYF. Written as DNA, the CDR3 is TGTGCCATCAGTGAGTCGACTCGCAGGGGGGCAGGAGAGACCCAGTACTTC.

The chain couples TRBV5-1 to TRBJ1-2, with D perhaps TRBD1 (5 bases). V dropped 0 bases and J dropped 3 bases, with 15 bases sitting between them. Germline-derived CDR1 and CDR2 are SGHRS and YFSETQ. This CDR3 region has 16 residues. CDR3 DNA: TGCGCCAGCAGCTTGGCGGGGGATCCCGCTTACTATGGCTACACCTTC. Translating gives CASSLAGDPAYYGYTF.

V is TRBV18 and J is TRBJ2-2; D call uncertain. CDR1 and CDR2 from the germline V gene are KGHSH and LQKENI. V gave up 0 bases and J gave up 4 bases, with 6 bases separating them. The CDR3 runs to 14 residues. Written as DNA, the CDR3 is TGTGCCAGCTCACCACCATCTGGCACCGGGGAGCTGTTTTTT. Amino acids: CASSPPSGTGELFF.

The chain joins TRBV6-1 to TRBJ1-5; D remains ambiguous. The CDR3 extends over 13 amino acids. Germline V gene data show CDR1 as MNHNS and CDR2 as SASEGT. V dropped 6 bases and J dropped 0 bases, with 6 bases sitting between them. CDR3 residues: CASRVNSNQPQHF. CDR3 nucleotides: TGTGCCAGCAGGGTGAATAGCAATCAGCCCCAGCATTTT.

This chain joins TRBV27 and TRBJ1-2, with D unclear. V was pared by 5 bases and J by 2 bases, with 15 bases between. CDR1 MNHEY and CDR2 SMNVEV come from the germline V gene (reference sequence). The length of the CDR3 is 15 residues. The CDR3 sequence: CASSPGGPGNYGYTF. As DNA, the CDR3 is TGTGCCAGCAGTCCTGGCGGGCCGGGAAACTATGGCTACACCTTC.

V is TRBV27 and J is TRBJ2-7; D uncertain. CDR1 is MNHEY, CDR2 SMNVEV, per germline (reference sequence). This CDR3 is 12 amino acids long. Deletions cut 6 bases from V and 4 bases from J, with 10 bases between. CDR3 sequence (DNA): TGTGCCAGCAGCTCGACGCCTTACGAGCAGTACTTC. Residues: CASSSTPYEQYF.

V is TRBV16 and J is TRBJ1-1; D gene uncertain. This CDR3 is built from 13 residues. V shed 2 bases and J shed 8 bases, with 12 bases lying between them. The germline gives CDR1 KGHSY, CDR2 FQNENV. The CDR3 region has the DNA TGTGCCAGCAGCCAACTCCCGGGAAAGGAAGCTTTCTTT. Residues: CASSQLPGKEAFF.

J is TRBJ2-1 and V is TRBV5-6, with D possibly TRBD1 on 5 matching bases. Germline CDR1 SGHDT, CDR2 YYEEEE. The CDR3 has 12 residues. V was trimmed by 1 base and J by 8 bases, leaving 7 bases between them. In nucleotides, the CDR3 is TGTGCCAGCAGCTTGAGGGGCGATGAGCAGTTCTTC. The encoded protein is CASSLRGDEQFF.

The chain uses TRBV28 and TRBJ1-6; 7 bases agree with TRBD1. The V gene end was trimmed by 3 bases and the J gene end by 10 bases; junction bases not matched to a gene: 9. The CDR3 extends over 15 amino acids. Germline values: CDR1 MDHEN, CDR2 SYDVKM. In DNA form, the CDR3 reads TGTGCCAGCAGTTTCTCGACAGGGTATGGCTCACCCCTCCACTTT. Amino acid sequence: CASSFSTGYGSPLHF.

In DNA, the CDR3 is TGTGCCAGTAGTATAAGTCAGCGGGGGGGCCGGCGATCGGATACGCAGTATTTT. It specifies CASSISQRGGRRSDTQYF. V usage is TRBV19 and J usage is TRBJ2-3; TRBD2 matches 10 bases. With 2 bases clipped from V and 6 bases from J, the junction kept 14 bases outside the gene matches. The V gene's germline CDR1 is LNHDA and CDR2 SQIVND (reference sequence). The CDR3 consists of 18 residues.

The CDR3 coding sequence is TGTGCCAGCAGGGGACAGGCTGAGGGGGAGCAGTACTTC. It codes for CASRGQAEGEQYF. The V gene is TRBV27, the J gene TRBJ2-7, with TRBD1 matching 8 bases. Germline V CDR1 and CDR2: MNHEY, SMNVEV (reference sequence). V shed 6 bases and J 7 bases; nucleotides not matched to a gene: 8. This CDR3 is built from 13 residues.

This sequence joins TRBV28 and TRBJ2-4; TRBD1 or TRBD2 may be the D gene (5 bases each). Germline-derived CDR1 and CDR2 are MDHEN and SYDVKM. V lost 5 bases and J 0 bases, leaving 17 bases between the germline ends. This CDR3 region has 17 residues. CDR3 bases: TGTGCCAGCAGTCAGACCGGGGCCCTGCTAGCCAAAAACATTCAGTACTTC. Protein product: CASSQTGALLAKNIQYF.

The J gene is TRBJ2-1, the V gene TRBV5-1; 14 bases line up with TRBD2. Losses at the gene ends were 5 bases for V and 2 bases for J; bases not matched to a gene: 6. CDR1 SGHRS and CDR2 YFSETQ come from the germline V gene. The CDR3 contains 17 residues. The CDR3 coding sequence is TGCGCCAGCAGTGGGACTAGCGGGGGAGCAACCTACAATGAGCAGTTCTTC. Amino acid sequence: CASSGTSGGATYNEQFF.

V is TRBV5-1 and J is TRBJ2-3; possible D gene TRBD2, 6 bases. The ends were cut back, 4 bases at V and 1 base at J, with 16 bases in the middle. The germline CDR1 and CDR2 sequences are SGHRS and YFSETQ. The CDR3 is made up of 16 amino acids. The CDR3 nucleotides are TGCGCCAGCAGCACCCGACTAGAAGGACGCACAGATACGCAGTATTTT. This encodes CASSTRLEGRTDTQYF.

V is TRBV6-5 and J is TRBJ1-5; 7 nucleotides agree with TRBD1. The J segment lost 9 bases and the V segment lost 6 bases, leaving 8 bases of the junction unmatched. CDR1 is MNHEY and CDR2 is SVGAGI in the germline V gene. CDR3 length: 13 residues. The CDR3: CASSSGGEWPQHF. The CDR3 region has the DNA TGTGCCAGCAGCTCAGGGGGGGAATGGCCCCAGCATTTT.

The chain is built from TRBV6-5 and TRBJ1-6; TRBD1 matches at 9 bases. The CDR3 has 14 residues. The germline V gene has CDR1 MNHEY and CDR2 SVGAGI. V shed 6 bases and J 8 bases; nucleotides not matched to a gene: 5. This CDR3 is CASSSGQGYSPLHF. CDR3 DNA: TGTGCCAGCAGCTCAGGACAGGGGTATTCACCCCTCCACTTT.

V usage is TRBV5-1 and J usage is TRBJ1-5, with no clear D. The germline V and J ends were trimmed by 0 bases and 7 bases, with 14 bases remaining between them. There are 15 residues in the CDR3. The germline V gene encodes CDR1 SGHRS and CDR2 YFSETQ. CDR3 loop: CASSLAGRARQPQHF. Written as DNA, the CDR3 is TGCGCCAGCAGCTTGGCCGGAAGGGCTCGGCAGCCCCAGCATTTT.

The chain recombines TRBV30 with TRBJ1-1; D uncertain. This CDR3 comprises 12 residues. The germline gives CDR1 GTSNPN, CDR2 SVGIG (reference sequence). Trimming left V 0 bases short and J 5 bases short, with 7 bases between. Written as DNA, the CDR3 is TGTGCCTGGAGTGTTATGGGAACTGAAGCTTTCTTT. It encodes CAWSVMGTEAFF.

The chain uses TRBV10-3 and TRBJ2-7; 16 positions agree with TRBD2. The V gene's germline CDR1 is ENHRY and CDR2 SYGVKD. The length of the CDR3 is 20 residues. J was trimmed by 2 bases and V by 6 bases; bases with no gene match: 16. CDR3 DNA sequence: TGTGCCATCAGCCGGGGAACTGGGACTAGCGGGGGGGCCCTTCCCTACGAGCAGTACTTC. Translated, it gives CAISRGTGTSGGALPYEQYF.

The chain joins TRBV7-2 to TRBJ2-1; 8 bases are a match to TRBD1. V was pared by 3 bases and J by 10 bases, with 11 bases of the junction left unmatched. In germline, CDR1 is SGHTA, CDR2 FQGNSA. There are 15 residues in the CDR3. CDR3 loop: CASSLEGQVNAEQFF. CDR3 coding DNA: TGTGCCAGCAGCTTGGAGGGACAGGTGAATGCGGAGCAGTTCTTC.

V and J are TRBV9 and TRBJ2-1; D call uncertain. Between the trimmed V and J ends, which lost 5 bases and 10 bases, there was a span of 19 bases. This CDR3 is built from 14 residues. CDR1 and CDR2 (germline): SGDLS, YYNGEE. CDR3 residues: CASSALFRSGEQFF. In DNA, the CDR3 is TGTGCCAGCAGTGCCTTATTCCGCTCAGGAGAGCAGTTCTTC.

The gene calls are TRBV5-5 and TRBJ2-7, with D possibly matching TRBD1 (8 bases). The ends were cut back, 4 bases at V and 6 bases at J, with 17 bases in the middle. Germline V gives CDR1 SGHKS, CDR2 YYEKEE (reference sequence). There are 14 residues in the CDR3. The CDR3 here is CASSGNRGRAEQYF. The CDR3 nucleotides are TGTGCCAGCAGCGGAAACAGGGGGAGGGCCGAGCAGTACTTC.

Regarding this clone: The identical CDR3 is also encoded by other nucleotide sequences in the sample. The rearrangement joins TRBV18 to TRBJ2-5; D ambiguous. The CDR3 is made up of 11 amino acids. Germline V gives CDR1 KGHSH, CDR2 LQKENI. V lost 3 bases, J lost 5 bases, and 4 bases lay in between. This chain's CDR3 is CASSPKETQYF. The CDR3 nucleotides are TGTGCCAGCTCACCGAAGGAGACCCAGTACTTC. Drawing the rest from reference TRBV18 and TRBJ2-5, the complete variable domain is NAGVMQNPRHLVRRRGQEARLRCSPMKGHSHVYWYRQLPEEGLKFMVYLQKENIIDESGMPKERFSAEFPKEGPSILRIQQVVRGDSAAYFCASSPKETQYFGPGTRLLVL.

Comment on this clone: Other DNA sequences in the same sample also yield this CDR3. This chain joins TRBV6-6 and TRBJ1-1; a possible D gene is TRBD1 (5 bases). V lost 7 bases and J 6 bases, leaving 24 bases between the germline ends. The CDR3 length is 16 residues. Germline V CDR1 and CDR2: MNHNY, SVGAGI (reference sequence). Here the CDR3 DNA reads TGTGCCAGCACCGTCGGAGGGGCTGGTACGGGCTCTGAAGCTTTCTTT. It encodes CASTVGGAGTGSEAFF.

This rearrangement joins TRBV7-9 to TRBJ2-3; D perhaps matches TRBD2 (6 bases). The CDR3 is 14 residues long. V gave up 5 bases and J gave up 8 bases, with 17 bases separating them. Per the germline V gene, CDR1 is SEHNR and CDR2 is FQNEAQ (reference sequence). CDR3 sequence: CASSRDLAGGTQYF. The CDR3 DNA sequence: TGTGCCAGCAGCCGGGACTTAGCCGGGGGTACGCAGTATTTT.

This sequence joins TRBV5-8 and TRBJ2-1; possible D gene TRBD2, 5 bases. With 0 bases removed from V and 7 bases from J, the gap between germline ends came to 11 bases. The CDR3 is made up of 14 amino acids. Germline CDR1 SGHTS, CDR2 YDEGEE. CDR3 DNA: TGTGCCAGCAGCTTGGGAGGGAATATTAATGAGCAGTTCTTC. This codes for CASSLGGNINEQFF.

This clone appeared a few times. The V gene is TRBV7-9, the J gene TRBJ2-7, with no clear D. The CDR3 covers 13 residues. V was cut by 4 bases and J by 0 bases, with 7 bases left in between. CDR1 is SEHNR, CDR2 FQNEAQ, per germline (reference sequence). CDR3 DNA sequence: TGTGCCAGCAGCTCCCGGGTCTCCTACGAGCAGTACTTC. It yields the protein CASSSRVSYEQYF.

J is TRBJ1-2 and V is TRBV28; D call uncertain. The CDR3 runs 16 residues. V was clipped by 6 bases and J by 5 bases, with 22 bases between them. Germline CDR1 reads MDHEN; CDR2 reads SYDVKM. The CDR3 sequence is CASSLPTSGEVYGYTF. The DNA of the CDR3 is TGTGCCAGCAGCCTCCCGACATCAGGCGAGGTATATGGCTACACCTTC.

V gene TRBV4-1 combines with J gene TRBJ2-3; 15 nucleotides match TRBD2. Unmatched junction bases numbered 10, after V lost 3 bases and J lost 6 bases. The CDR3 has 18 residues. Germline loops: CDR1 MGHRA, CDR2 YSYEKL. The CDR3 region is CASSHDGLAGGPRDTQYF. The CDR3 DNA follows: TGCGCCAGCAGCCACGACGGACTAGCGGGGGGGCCTAGGGATACGCAGTATTTT.

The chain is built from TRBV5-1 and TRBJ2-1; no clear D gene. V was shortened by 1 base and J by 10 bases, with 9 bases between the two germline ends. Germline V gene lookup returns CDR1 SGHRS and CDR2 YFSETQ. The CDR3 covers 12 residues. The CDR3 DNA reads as TGCGCCAGCAGCTTGATAGGTGACGAGCAGTTCTTC. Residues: CASSLIGDEQFF. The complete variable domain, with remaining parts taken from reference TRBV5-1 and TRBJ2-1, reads KAGVTQTPRYLIKTRGQQVTLSCSPISGHRSVSWYQQTPGQGLQFLFEYFSETQRNKGNFPGRFSGRQFSNSRSEMNVSTLELGDSALYLCASSLIGDEQFFGPGTRLTVL.